Each of the 18 T cell receptor beta chains below was sequenced from the same sample in a study of blood T cells in healthy people across ages. Combining a sample-barcoded 5' primer with a J-beta primer mix, a second PCR ran for about 6 to 12 cycles. Each CDR3 protein gets one entry after TCRdb re-called the 5' RACE reads with MiXCR. The sample includes approximately 690,000 distinct CDR3 sequences, roughly two fifths of them seen just once. The sample taken for sequencing was blood. The receptor set was obtained from a man aged 80 or over in good health.

This clonotype was counted ten times or more. The rearrangement uses TRBV20-1 and TRBJ2-7, with D perhaps TRBD2 (6 bases). Per germline, CDR1 DFQATT and CDR2 SNEGSKA (reference sequence). This CDR3 contains 15 residues. The germline V and J ends were trimmed by 3 bases and 4 bases, with 19 bases remaining between them. CDR3: CSASEPGGGGYEQYF. CDR3 DNA sequence: TGCAGTGCTAGCGAACCCGGGGGTGGGGGGTACGAGCAGTACTTC.

This clonotype was found a few times. The rearrangement joins TRBV11-2 to TRBJ2-3; D may match TRBD1 or TRBD2 (5 bases each). The CDR3 has 14 amino acids. Germline V gene sequence: CDR1 SGHAT, CDR2 FQNNGV. V lost 3 bases, J lost 5 bases, and 12 bases lay in between. The CDR3 region is CASSFRDARDTQYF. DNA for the CDR3: TGTGCCAGCAGCTTCCGGGACGCCCGAGATACGCAGTATTTT. Full variable domain (outside the CDR3, taken from reference TRBV11-2 and TRBJ2-3): EAGVAQSPRYKIIEKRQSVAFWCNPISGHATLYWYQQILGQGPKLLIQFQNNGVVDDSQLPKDRFSAERLKGVDSTLKIQPAKLEDSAVYLCASSFRDARDTQYFGPGTRLTVL.

The rearrangement joins TRBV11-3 to TRBJ2-3; no clear D gene. Per germline, CDR1 SGHNT and CDR2 YENEEA. The V and J ends lost 1 base and 5 bases respectively, with 16 bases between them. The CDR3 has 16 residues. The DNA for the CDR3 is TGTGCCAGCAGCTTAGGACCGTCGGTACTGGGAGATACGCAGTATTTT. This sequence encodes CASSLGPSVLGDTQYF.

The chain is built from TRBV6-2 or TRBV6-3 and TRBJ2-5, with TRBD1 identical over 9 bases. The germline V gene encodes CDR1 MNHEY and CDR2 SVGEGT. The V segment lost 5 bases and the J segment 11 bases; nucleotides outside the gene matches: 15. The CDR3 loop spans 15 amino acids. This CDR3 reads CASSDPGQGHNEQYF. The CDR3 DNA is TGTGCCAGCAGTGACCCGGGACAGGGTCACAATGAGCAGTACTTC.

The CDR3 region is CASSQASAGLNSPLHF. The CDR3 coding sequence is TGTGCCAGCAGCCAAGCCTCAGCGGGACTCAATTCACCCCTCCACTTT. The gene calls are TRBV3-1 and TRBJ1-6; possibly TRBD1 for D (5 bases). Trimming stripped 1 base from V and 7 bases from J, with 14 bases between. The CDR3 extends over 16 amino acids. Germline CDR1 and CDR2: LGHDT and YNNKEL (reference sequence).

V and J are TRBV7-9 and TRBJ2-5; D might be TRBD1 (5 bases). Germline lookup yields CDR1 SEHNR and CDR2 FQNEAQ (reference sequence). The ends were cut back, 3 bases at V and 11 bases at J, with 31 bases in the middle. This CDR3 is built from 18 residues. The CDR3 spells CASSFLKGMSRQNNEQYF. The DNA for the CDR3 is TGTGCCAGCAGCTTTTTGAAGGGGATGAGTCGTCAAAACAATGAGCAGTACTTC.

Remarks on this clonotype: A junction end diverges from the germline sequence, so it may reflect a read error. The V call is TRBV6-6, the J call TRBJ2-5; 7 bases fit TRBD1. The CDR3 is 15 residues long. CDR1 is MNHNY, CDR2 SVGAGI, per germline (reference sequence). The DNA for the CDR3 is TGTGCCTGCAGCCCCGGGACAGCTGGTGCGGAGACCCAGTACTTC. It translates to CACSPGTAGAETQYF.

This chain uses TRBV10-3 with TRBJ1-2; D not certain. The V gene's germline CDR1 is ENHRY and CDR2 SYGVKD. CDR3 length: 12 amino acids. V was pared by 2 bases and J by 4 bases, with 5 bases between. CDR3 in amino acids: CAISEGLYGYTF. The CDR3 bases are TGTGCCATCAGTGAGGGTCTCTATGGCTACACCTTC.

This chain links TRBV20-1 with TRBJ2-7, with 10 bases identical to TRBD2. The CDR3 consists of 15 residues. The germline gives CDR1 DFQATT, CDR2 SNEGSKA (reference sequence). J gave up 5 bases and V 6 bases, and 13 bases lay outside the gene matches. The CDR3 region has the DNA TGCAGTGCCGAACTCGGGACTAGCGCCTGGGACGAGCAGTACTTC. Protein: CSAELGTSAWDEQYF.

The chain carries TRBV11-2 and TRBJ2-4; 7 bases align to TRBD2. The CDR3 runs to 15 residues. Germline lookup yields CDR1 SGHAT and CDR2 FQNNGV. The ends lost 1 base at V and 6 bases at J; junction bases unmatched: 6. CDR3 in DNA: TGTGCCAGCAGCTTAGTTCCAGCGGGGATAAACATTCAGTACTTC. Translation gives CASSLVPAGINIQYF.

This clonotype has at least ten counts. The V gene is TRBV4-3, the J gene TRBJ2-5; D remains ambiguous. V was shortened by 4 bases and J by 2 bases, with 14 bases between the two germline ends. This CDR3 is built from 15 residues. CDR1 and CDR2 (germline): LGHNA, YSLEER. The CDR3 protein is CASSPDPLGQETQYF. In DNA form, the CDR3 reads TGCGCCAGCAGCCCGGACCCACTCGGACAAGAGACCCAGTACTTC.

This clonotype has a count of ten or more. CDR3 loop: CASSQDSTPGETQYF. DNA of the CDR3: TGCGCCAGCAGCCAAGATTCCACTCCTGGCGAGACCCAGTACTTC. The V and J genes are TRBV4-3 and TRBJ2-5; D is uncertain. CDR1 is LGHNA and CDR2 is YSLEER in the germline V gene. Deletions cut 0 bases from V and 5 bases from J, with 13 bases between. This CDR3 has 15 residues.

This clonotype has more than one count but fewer than ten. This chain links TRBV10-1 with TRBJ2-1, with D hard to call. Germline loops: CDR1 WNHNN, CDR2 SYGVQD (reference sequence). V lost 4 bases and J 13 bases, leaving 11 bases between the germline ends. The CDR3 has 11 amino acids. CDR3 region: CASSADGPQFF. In nucleotides, the CDR3 is TGCGCCAGCAGTGCCGACGGGCCACAGTTCTTC.

This clonotype was detected ten times or more. The chain carries TRBV20-1 and TRBJ1-2; D remains ambiguous. The CDR3 extends over 16 amino acids. V lost 0 bases and J lost 7, with 21 bases in between. The germline gives CDR1 DFQATT, CDR2 SNEGSKA (reference sequence). The CDR3 DNA reads as TGCAGTGCTAGAGATCCCCGTTCAGGAGAACGTAGTGGCTACACCTTC. Amino acid sequence: CSARDPRSGERSGYTF.

A few counts support this clonotype. The genes are TRBV9 and TRBJ2-7; TRBD1 might be the D (6 bases). This CDR3 comprises 13 residues. The germline V gene encodes CDR1 SGDLS and CDR2 YYNGEE. V was trimmed by 4 bases and J by 2 bases, leaving 10 bases between them. Written as DNA, the CDR3 is TGTGCCAGCAGCACCCGGGACACCTACGAGCAGTACTTC. Translated, it gives CASSTRDTYEQYF. The full variable domain, its missing parts supplied by reference TRBV9 and TRBJ2-7, is DSGVTQTPKHLITATGQRVTLRCSPRSGDLSVYWYQQSLDQGLQFLIQYYNGEERAKGNILERFSAQQFPDLHSELNLSSLELGDSALYFCASSTRDTYEQYFGPGTRLTVT.

Ten or more counts support this clonotype. The chain couples TRBV2 to TRBJ2-1; 10 nucleotides align to TRBD1. CDR1 and CDR2 (germline): SNHLY, FYNNEI. There are 14 residues in the CDR3. The V segment lost 8 bases and the J segment 9 bases; nucleotides outside the gene matches: 10. The CDR3 spells CASSRTGGIGEQFF. For the CDR3, the DNA is TGTGCCAGCTCTCGGACAGGGGGAATAGGTGAGCAGTTCTTC. The full variable domain, in which reference TRBV2 and TRBJ2-1 provide the parts outside the CDR3, is EPEVTQTPSHQVTQMGQEVILRCVPISNHLYFYWYRQILGQKVEFLVSFYNNEISEKSEIFDDQFSVERPDGSNFTLKIRSTKLEDSAMYFCASSRTGGIGEQFFGPGTRLTVL.

This clonotype occurred many times. This rearrangement joins TRBV12-3 or TRBV12-4 to TRBJ1-5; D call uncertain. Trimming took off 5 bases at V and 5 bases at J, with 10 bases between the two ends. CDR3 length equals 13 residues. CDR3 loop: CASSQTEDQPQHF. The CDR3 nucleotides read TGTGCCAGCAGTCAGACGGAGGATCAGCCCCAGCATTTT.

The table lists this clonotype with a few counts. V gene TRBV29-1 combines with J gene TRBJ2-7; unclear D gene. V gave up 5 bases and J gave up 9 bases, with 8 bases separating them. The CDR3 has 9 amino acids. Germline CDR1 is SQVTM and CDR2 is ANQGSEA. Here the CDR3 DNA reads TGCAGCGTTCTCTGCTCGCAGTACTTC. It specifies CSVLCSQYF.